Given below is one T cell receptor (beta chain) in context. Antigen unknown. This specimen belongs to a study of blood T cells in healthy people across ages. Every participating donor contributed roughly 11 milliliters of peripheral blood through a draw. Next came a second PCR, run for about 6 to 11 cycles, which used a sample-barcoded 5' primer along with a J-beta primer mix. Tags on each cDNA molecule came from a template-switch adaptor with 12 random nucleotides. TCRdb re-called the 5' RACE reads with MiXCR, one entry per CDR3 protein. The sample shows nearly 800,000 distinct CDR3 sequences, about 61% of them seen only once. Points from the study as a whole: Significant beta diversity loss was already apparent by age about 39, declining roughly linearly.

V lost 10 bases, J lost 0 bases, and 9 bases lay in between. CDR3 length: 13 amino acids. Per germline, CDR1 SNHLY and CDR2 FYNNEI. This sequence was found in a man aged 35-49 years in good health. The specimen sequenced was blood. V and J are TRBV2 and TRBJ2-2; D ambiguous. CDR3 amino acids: CATPYANTGELFF. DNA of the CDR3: TGTGCCACCCCGTATGCGAACACCGGGGAGCTGTTTTTT.